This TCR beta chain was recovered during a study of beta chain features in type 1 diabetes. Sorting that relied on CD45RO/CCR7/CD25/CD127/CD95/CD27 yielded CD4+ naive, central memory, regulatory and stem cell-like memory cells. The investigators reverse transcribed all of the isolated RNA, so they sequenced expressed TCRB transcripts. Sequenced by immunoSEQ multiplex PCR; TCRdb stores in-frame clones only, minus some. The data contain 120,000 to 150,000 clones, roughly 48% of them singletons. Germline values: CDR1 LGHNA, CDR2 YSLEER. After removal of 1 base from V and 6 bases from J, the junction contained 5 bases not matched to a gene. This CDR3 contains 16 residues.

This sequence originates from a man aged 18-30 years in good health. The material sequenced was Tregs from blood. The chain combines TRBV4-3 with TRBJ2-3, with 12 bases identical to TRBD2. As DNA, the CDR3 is TGCGCCAGCAGCCAAGGGACTAGCGGGACGGGGGATACGCAGTATTTT. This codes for CASSQGTSGTGDTQYF.